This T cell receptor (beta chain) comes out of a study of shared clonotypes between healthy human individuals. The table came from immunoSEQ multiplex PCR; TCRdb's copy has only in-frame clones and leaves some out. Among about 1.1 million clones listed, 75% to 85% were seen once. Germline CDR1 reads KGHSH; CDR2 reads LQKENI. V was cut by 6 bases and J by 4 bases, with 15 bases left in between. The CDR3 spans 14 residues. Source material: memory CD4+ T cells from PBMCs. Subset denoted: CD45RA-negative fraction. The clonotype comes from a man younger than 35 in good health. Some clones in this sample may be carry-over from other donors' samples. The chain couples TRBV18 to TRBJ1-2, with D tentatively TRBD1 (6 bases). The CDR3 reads CASSPGDTSYGYTF. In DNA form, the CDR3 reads TGTGCCAGCTCGCCCGGGGACACCAGCTATGGCTACACCTTC.